This T cell receptor beta chain was found in a study of blood T cell repertoires in COVID-19. Study in general: COVID-19 samples, acute and convalescent, were from the United States, Italy and Spain. T cells, B-cell-depleted T cells, or PBMCs supplied cDNA or gDNA.

There are 15 residues in the CDR3. Germline V gene sequence: CDR1 KGHSH, CDR2 LQKENI. Trimming cost V 3 bases and J 2 bases; bases outside gene matches: 3. Original handling: Reference gene primer amplification gave estimated nucleated cell counts. Profiled with immunoSEQ multiplex PCR; TCRdb holds only in-frame clones, not every one. V and J calls and clone size follow that table, whereas D and trimming were derived from the DNA. The sample lists about 200,000 clones; around 87% were seen once. The sequence was obtained from a man between 60 and 75 years old with acute or convalescent COVID-19. The specimen sequenced was peripheral blood. The chain combines TRBV18 with TRBJ2-5; TRBD1 matches at 10 bases. The DNA for the CDR3 is TGTGCCAGCTCACCTAGGGACAGGGGACAAGAGACCCAGTACTTC. Residues: CASSPRDRGQETQYF.